A selection of T cell receptor beta chains follows, all from one sample in a study of blood T cell repertoires in COVID-19. Using immunoSEQ multiplex PCR, the repertoire was profiled, and TCRdb retains in-frame clones only, with some absent. The sample contains under 250,000 clones, about nine tenths of which appear only once. Sequenced material: peripheral blood. Receptors were obtained from a man between 60 and 75 years old who had recovered from COVID-19. CDR3s include the opening cysteine and the closing phenylalanine or tryptophan. Fields, in order: J gene, D gene, V gene, clone size, CDR3 protein, CDR3 DNA. A D gene is named only where the DNA matches it firmly. Clone sizes are given selectively: once, few, many, or a class where the clone is expanded.

TRBJ2-6 TRBD1 TRBV6-2/TRBV6-3 - CASSRQGMSSGANVLTF TGTGCCAGCAGCAGACAGGGGATGTCGTCTGGGGCCAACGTCCTGACTTTC
TRBJ1-4 - TRBV19 - CASSFPGSINEKLFF TGTGCCAGTAGTTTCCCCGGGAGTATTAATGAAAAACTGTTTTTT
TRBJ1-6 TRBD1 TRBV18 - CASSPYRTGGNSPLHF TGTGCCAGCTCACCCTACCGGACAGGGGGTAATTCACCCCTCCACTTT
TRBJ2-7 TRBD1 TRBV19 - CASSPSQGVSQYF TGTGCCAGTAGTCCGAGCCAGGGGGTTAGCCAGTACTTC
TRBJ2-7 TRBD2 TRBV7-3 - CASSLSAGAGEQYF TGTGCCAGCAGCTTAAGCGCGGGAGCCGGTGAGCAGTACTTC
TRBJ2-1 TRBD2 TRBV3-1/TRBV3-2 once CASSQEIWAGVNEQFF TGTGCCAGCAGCCAAGAAATTTGGGCGGGAGTCAATGAGCAGTTCTTC
TRBJ1-5 TRBD1 TRBV6-5 - CASSRTGYSNQPQHF TGTGCCAGCAGCCGGACAGGTTATAGCAATCAGCCCCAGCATTTT
TRBJ2-7 - TRBV30 - CASTGRPSYEQYF TGTGCCTCTACAGGGAGACCCTCGTACGAGCAGTACTTC
TRBJ1-2 - TRBV7-9 - CASSLATAPPGYGYTF TGTGCCAGCAGCTTAGCGACCGCTCCACCGGGCTATGGCTACACCTTC
TRBJ2-1 TRBD2 TRBV3-1/TRBV3-2 once CASSHYPGTSVNNEQFF TGTGCCAGCAGCCACTACCCCGGGACTAGCGTTAACAATGAGCAGTTCTTC
TRBJ2-7 - TRBV2 once CASSYSRSPNEQYF TGTGCCAGCTCCTACTCCAGGTCACCTAACGAGCAGTACTTC
TRBJ2-7 TRBD2 TRBV18 - CASSPQGLAGDEQYF TGTGCCAGCTCACCACAAGGACTAGCGGGAGATGAACAGTACTTC
TRBJ2-3 TRBD2 TRBV7-6 - CASSLVPAGGLTDTQYF TGTGCCAGCAGCTTAGTCCCAGCGGGGGGGCTCACAGATACGCAGTATTTT
TRBJ2-7 - TRBV5-5 - CASSLVSLTTYEQYF TGTGCCAGCAGCTTGGTTAGTCTCACCACCTACGAGCAGTACTTC
TRBJ2-7 TRBD1 TRBV19 - CASSILPGQGYEQYF TGTGCCAGTAGTATTCTACCGGGACAGGGTTACGAGCAGTACTTC
TRBJ1-5 - TRBV19 - CASSKGTGDRNQPQHF TGTGCCAGTAGTAAAGGGACGGGGGATAGGAATCAGCCCCAGCATTTT
TRBJ2-2 TRBD1 TRBV19 - CASSDRGTGELFF TGTGCCAGTAGTGACAGGGGAACCGGGGAGCTGTTTTTT
TRBJ2-5 TRBD2 TRBV30 - CAWLGGTSAPGGETQYF TGTGCCTGGTTAGGGGGGACTAGCGCCCCAGGGGGGGAGACCCAGTACTTC
TRBJ1-2 - TRBV7-2 - CASSLAGGDGYTF TGTGCCAGCAGCTTAGCAGGGGGGGATGGCTACACCTTC
TRBJ1-5 - TRBV2 - CASSYGQNHQPQHF TGTGCCAGCAGTTATGGACAGAACCATCAGCCCCAGCATTTT
TRBJ1-2 - TRBV25-1 - CASSAPGSLYGYTF TGTGCCAGCAGTGCTCCGGGGAGCCTTTATGGCTACACCTTC
TRBJ1-1 - TRBV29-1 - CSGLIPGLMNTEAFF TGCAGCGGCCTAATTCCGGGACTGATGAACACTGAAGCTTTCTTT
TRBJ2-1 TRBD2 TRBV18 - CASSSGLPPNEQFF TGTGCCAGCTCATCGGGACTACCACCCAATGAGCAGTTCTTC
TRBJ2-7 - TRBV7-6 - CASSLGQGRAYEQYF TGTGCCAGCAGCTTAGGCCAGGGGCGGGCCTACGAGCAGTACTTC
TRBJ2-1 TRBD1 TRBV12-5 - CASGLGDRDIYNEQFF TGTGCTAGTGGTTTGGGGGACAGGGATATCTACAATGAGCAGTTCTTC
TRBJ1-2 TRBD1 TRBV10-3 - CAISDRDRGLYNYGYTF TGTGCCATCAGTGACCGGGACAGGGGGCTCTACAACTATGGCTACACCTTC
TRBJ2-5 TRBD2 TRBV9 once CASSAQISGGARETQYF TGTGCCAGCAGCGCCCAGATTAGCGGGGGGGCCCGAGAGACCCAGTACTTC
TRBJ2-5 - TRBV6-5 - CASSYRTTRETQYF TGTGCCAGCAGTTACCGGACTACTCGGGAGACCCAGTACTTC
TRBJ1-1 - TRBV28 - CASSMGLPGFAFF TGTGCCAGCAGTATGGGACTTCCAGGTTTCGCTTTCTTT
TRBJ1-6 TRBD1 TRBV5-1 - CASSMGTGGLSSYNSPLHF TGCGCCAGCAGCATGGGGACAGGAGGCCTAAGCTCCTATAATTCACCCCTCCACTTT
TRBJ2-3 - TRBV11-3 - CASSSDSSTDTQYF TGTGCCAGCAGCTCGGACTCTAGCACAGATACGCAGTATTTT
TRBJ1-3 - TRBV5-1 - CASSLASGHRDTIYF TGCGCCAGCAGCTTGGCCTCGGGACATCGGGACACCATATATTTT
TRBJ2-4 - TRBV12-1 - CASSRSRRVQYF TGTGCCAGCAGCCGTTCGAGACGGGTCCAGTACTTC
TRBJ2-7 TRBD2 TRBV5-4 - CASSQGTSGRRYEQYF TGTGCCAGCAGCCAAGGGACTAGTGGGAGAAGGTACGAGCAGTACTTC
TRBJ1-1 - TRBV19 - CASSIISGNTEAFF TGTGCCAGTAGTATTATTTCGGGGAACACTGAAGCTTTCTTT
TRBJ2-7 - TRBV11-2 - CASSLIPGLSYEQYF TGTGCCAGCAGCTTAATTCCGGGACTCTCCTACGAGCAGTACTTC
TRBJ1-2 - TRBV4-1 - CASSQGTAPYGYTF TGCGCCAGCAGCCAAGGGACAGCTCCGTATGGCTACACCTTC
TRBJ2-2 - TRBV7-2 - CASSPRRSNTGELFF TGTGCCAGCAGCCCGCGAAGAAGCAACACCGGGGAGCTGTTTTTT
TRBJ1-2 TRBD1 TRBV7-2 - CASSLRGAGGGSGYTF TGTGCCAGCAGCTTAAGGGGGGCAGGGGGAGGAAGTGGCTACACCTTC
TRBJ2-2 - TRBV18 - CASSPPRFTGELFF TGTGCCAGCTCACCACCGCGGTTTACCGGGGAGCTGTTTTTT
TRBJ1-5 TRBD1 TRBV27 - CASSANRGSGNQPQHF TGTGCCAGCAGTGCAAACAGGGGGTCAGGCAATCAGCCCCAGCATTTT
TRBJ1-2 - TRBV19 - CASSGRVYDYGYTF TGTGCCAGTAGTGGCAGGGTGTACGACTATGGCTACACCTTC
TRBJ2-3 - TRBV6-4 - CASSEQGTDTQYF TGTGCCAGCAGTGAACAGGGCACAGATACGCAGTATTTT
TRBJ1-1 - TRBV4-1 - CASSQDPGRDDTEAFF TGCGCCAGCAGCCAAGATCCGGGCAGGGATGACACTGAAGCTTTCTTT
TRBJ2-5 TRBD2 TRBV5-1 - CASSLALAGSQETQYF TGCGCCAGCAGCTTGGCCCTAGCGGGGAGCCAAGAGACCCAGTACTTC
TRBJ2-1 TRBD2 TRBV3-1/TRBV3-2 - CASSLRTSGRNNEQFF TGTGCCAGCAGCCTCCGGACTAGCGGGAGGAACAATGAGCAGTTCTTC
TRBJ2-1 TRBD1 TRBV5-1 - CASSWDRAVSNEQFF TGCGCCAGCAGCTGGGACAGGGCGGTATCCAATGAGCAGTTCTTC
TRBJ2-5 - TRBV23-1 - CASSHGCKLFETQYF TGCGCCAGCAGTCATGGTTGCAAGCTATTCGAGACCCAGTACTTC
TRBJ2-3 TRBD2 TRBV28 - CASSSPGLAGLLDTQYF TGTGCCAGCAGTTCTCCTGGACTAGCGGGATTACTAGATACGCAGTATTTT
TRBJ1-5 - TRBV10-1 - CASSEQIRDLTLHSNQPQHF TGCGCCAGCAGTGAGCAAATCAGGGATCTAACCCTCCATAGCAATCAGCCCCAGCATTTT
TRBJ1-3 TRBD1 TRBV6-6 - CASSYGTGRGNTIYF TGTGCCAGCAGTTACGGGACAGGGAGGGGAAACACCATATATTTT
TRBJ2-2 - TRBV27 - CASAKGGPNTGELFF TGTGCCAGCGCAAAGGGCGGGCCAAACACCGGGGAGCTGTTTTTT